This T cell receptor beta chain was retrieved from a study of blood T cell repertoires in COVID-19 (dated by TCRdb to between 2020 and 2021). Notes on the research overall: The collaborator samples originated in the United States, Italy and Spain and spanned the acute and convalescent phases of COVID-19. Nearly every sample came with metadata listing a de-identified subject ID, COVID-19 status, age in years and sex. HLA class I and class II types, where available, came from metadata supplied by the sample provider rather than from assay-based typing. The repertoires were made available in a free public database intended to serve as a resource for research on the immune response to SARS-CoV-2. The samples were drawn from two sources: the first 160 participants of the ongoing ImmuneRACE study, and fewer than 1,500 subjects contributed by 6 global collaborators. Deeply sampled blood TCRbeta repertoires from subjects exposed to, actively infected with, or recovered from COVID-19 were included in the dataset. The prospective study material was composed of cDNA or gDNA derived from T cells, B-cell-depleted T cells, or PBMCs. Results the study describes overall, beyond this receptor: The amount of clinical and demographic metadata varied by source and participant and was provided uncurated.

From its cysteine to its phenylalanine, the CDR3 spans 14 amino acids. Only the CDR3 region is kept as DNA, spanning 42 bases read in frame from base 1. Sequences SNHLY (CDR1) and FYNNEI (CDR2) are obtained from the germline V gene. Germline trimming: 5 bases from V, 3 bases from J; junction bases outside gene matches: 2. The immunoSEQ Assay, a bias-controlled multiplex PCR, was used to amplify TCRbeta CDR3 regions from genomic DNA. Per the original workflow: Nucleated cell counts per sample were estimated from amplification of reference gene primers within the assay. Sequence reads were collapsed and filtered to measure the absolute abundance of every unique TCRbeta CDR3 rearrangement. For each sample, productive Simpson clonality was calculated by taking the square root of Simpson's diversity index across productive rearrangements. This immuneACCESS table, as held by TCRdb, lists in-frame sequences with V and J called but not all clones. Of the missing ones, under half trace to an unresolved V gene in checked studies; the others have no known cause. V and J calls and clone size are given by that table; D and trimming were obtained from the DNA. Across this sample there are 200,000 to 250,000 clones, with roughly 84% seen only once. The biggest ten clones account for about 18% of the sample.

In Seattle, one collaborating source enrolled patients while the infection was active and tracked those patients longitudinally over the course of disease. The collaborating institutions used their own protocols to collect whole blood in K2EDTA tubes. Collaborator samples were shipped for TCRbeta analysis as frozen whole blood, isolated PBMCs, or DNA extracted from either sample type. Note on this clone: What this receptor recognizes is not known. No base qualities exist here, and no much larger clone lies one base off it.

The clonotype originates from a man aged 50 to 60 with COVID-19, enrolled during active disease. What was sequenced was peripheral blood. The chain was built from TRBV2 and TRBJ2-3, with 10 bases in between that match TRBD2. The CDR3 region has the sequence CASSSGRATDTQYF. In nucleotides, the sequence is TGTGCCAGCAGTAGCGGGAGGGCTACAGATACGCAGTATTTT.